The present TCR beta chain was sequenced within a study of cytomegalovirus exposure and HLA in healthy donors. As to this clone: Its cognate antigen is unknown.

PCR was performed using 60 Vbeta and 13 Jbeta primers. TCRdb's copy holds only in-frame clones and misses some; the assay was immunoSEQ multiplex PCR. The top ten clones hold approximately 1.4% of a sample with 150,000 to 250,000 clones, 79% of them seen once. Findings of the study overall: Further analysis was carried out later, and it showed several of the most significant clusters appearing linked to common viral pathogens.

The sequenced sample consisted of PBMCs. This TCR came from a girl under 18 in good health and CMV-seropositive.

CDR3 residues: CASSPYREKGSYEQYF. DNA of the CDR3: TGTGCCAGCAGCCCCTACAGGGAGAAGGGCTCCTACGAGCAGTACTTC. The rearrangement uses TRBV11-3 and TRBJ2-7, with D perhaps matching TRBD1 (6 bases). Germline V lookup: CDR1 SGHNT, CDR2 YENEEA. The CDR3 sequence is 16 residues long. The ends were cut back, 5 bases at V and 0 bases at J, with 17 bases in the middle.